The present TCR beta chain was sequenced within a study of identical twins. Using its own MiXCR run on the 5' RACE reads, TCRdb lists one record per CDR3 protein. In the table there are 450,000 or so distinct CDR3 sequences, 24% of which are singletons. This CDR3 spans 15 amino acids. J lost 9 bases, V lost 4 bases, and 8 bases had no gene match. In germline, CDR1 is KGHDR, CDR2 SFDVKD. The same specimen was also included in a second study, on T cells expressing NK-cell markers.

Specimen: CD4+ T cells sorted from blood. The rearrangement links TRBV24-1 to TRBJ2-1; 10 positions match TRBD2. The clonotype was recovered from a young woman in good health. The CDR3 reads CATSDTSGAPFEQFF. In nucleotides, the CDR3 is TGTGCCACCAGTGACACTAGCGGGGCCCCTTTTGAGCAGTTCTTC.